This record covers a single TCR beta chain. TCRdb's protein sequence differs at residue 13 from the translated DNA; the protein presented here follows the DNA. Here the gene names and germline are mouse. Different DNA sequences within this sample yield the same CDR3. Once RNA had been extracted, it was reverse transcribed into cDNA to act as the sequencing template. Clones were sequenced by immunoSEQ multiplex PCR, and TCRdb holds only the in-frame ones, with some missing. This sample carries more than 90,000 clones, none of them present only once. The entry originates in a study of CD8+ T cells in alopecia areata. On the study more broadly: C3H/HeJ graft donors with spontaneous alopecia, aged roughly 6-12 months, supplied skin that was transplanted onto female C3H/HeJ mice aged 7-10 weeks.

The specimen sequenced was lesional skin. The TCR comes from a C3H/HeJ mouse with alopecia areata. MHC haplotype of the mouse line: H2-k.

The CDR3 loop is CTCSADLGRGGNTLYF. CDR3 DNA, as far as it was read: TGCACCTGCAGTGCAGATCTGGGGAGGGGAGGAAATACG. The chain has TRBV1 and TRBJ1-3, with D possibly matching TRBD1 (5 bases). The read is 3 residues too short to cover the CDR3 end, so that end is filled in from the germline J gene. Trimming stripped 0 bases from V and 4 bases from J, with 13 bases between. CDR1 and CDR2 (germline): NSQYPW, LRSPGD (reference sequence). The CDR3 runs 16 residues. The full variable domain, in which reference TRBV1 and TRBJ1-3 provide the parts outside the CDR3, is VTLLEQNPRWRLVPRGQAVNLRCILKNSQYPWMSWYQQDLQKQLQWLFTLRSPGDKEVKSLPGADYLATRVTDTELRLQVANMSQGRTLYCTCSADLGRGGNTLYFGEGSRLIVV.